A single sample gave rise to the 5 T cell receptor beta chains below, sequenced in a study of beta chain features in type 1 diabetes. The study reverse transcribed the entire isolated RNA, so it sequenced expressed TCRB transcripts. Clones were read by immunoSEQ multiplex PCR, and TCRdb kept only the in-frame ones, dropping some. Here the sample spans a few hundred thousand clones, roughly 11% being singletons. The specimen was naive CD4+ T cells from blood. Every receptor here comes from a woman younger than 45 in good health.

The V and J genes are TRBV7-8 and TRBJ2-7, with TRBD2 matching 8 bases. The CDR3 spans 15 residues. From germline, CDR1 is SGHVS and CDR2 FQNEAQ. V lost 3 bases and J lost 2; bases outside the gene matches: 6. The CDR3 DNA follows: TGTGCCAGCAGCTTTAGCGGGAAAAACCCCTACGAGCAGTACTTC. Protein product: CASSFSGKNPYEQYF.

The chain employs TRBV30 and TRBJ2-1; 10 bases are a match to TRBD2. CDR1 and CDR2 (germline): GTSNPN, SVGIG (reference sequence). V dropped 2 bases and J dropped 1; count of bases not matched to a gene: 14. The CDR3 extends over 19 amino acids. The CDR3 here is CAWSSRTSGKKSSYNEQFF. CDR3 sequence (DNA): TGTGCCTGGAGTTCTCGGACTAGCGGCAAGAAATCTTCCTACAATGAGCAGTTCTTC. Combining the CDR3 with reference TRBV30 and TRBJ2-1 gives the whole variable domain SQTIHQWPATLVQPVGSPLSLECTVEGTSNPNLYWYRQAAGRGLQLLFYSVGIGQISSEVPQNLSASRPQDRQFILSSKKLLLSDSGFYLCAWSSRTSGKKSSYNEQFFGPGTRLTVL.

A few counts support this clone. The V call is TRBV6-5, the J call TRBJ2-2; 7 nucleotides align to TRBD2. The germline V gene encodes CDR1 MNHEY and CDR2 SVGAGI. After removal of 2 bases from V and 3 bases from J, the junction contained 3 bases not matched to a gene. The CDR3 extends over 15 amino acids. The CDR3 DNA is TGTGCCAGCAGTTACGAGCGGGGTCACACCGGGGAGCTGTTTTTT. This sequence encodes CASSYERGHTGELFF.

The chain combines TRBV5-4 with TRBJ2-7; 10 nucleotides align to TRBD1. Unmatched junction bases numbered 10, after V lost 6 bases and J lost 4 bases. Germline CDR1 is SGHNT and CDR2 is YYREEE (reference sequence). This CDR3 spans 15 amino acids. The CDR3 sequence is CASTDPGQGGYEQYF. CDR3 nucleotides: TGTGCCAGCACCGACCCCGGACAGGGGGGATACGAGCAGTACTTC.

This clone was seen more than once but under ten times. The chain joins TRBV29-1 to TRBJ1-1; TRBD1 agrees at 7 bases. This CDR3 has 12 amino acids. Germline CDR1 reads SQVTM; CDR2 reads ANQGSEA. Trimming took 4 bases from V and 6 from J; bases not matched to a gene: 5. CDR3 sequence reads: CSVVDRRAEAFF. The CDR3 DNA follows: TGCAGCGTTGTGGACAGGCGCGCTGAAGCTTTCTTT.